The sample holds a few counts of the clone carrying this TCR beta chain. The CDR3 is 20 amino acids. The trim removed 5 bases at V and 0 bases at J, leaving 18 bases unmatched. The germline gives CDR1 SGHTA, CDR2 FQGNSA. Combining a sample-barcoded 5' primer with a J-beta primer mix, a second PCR ran for about 7 to 12 cycles. Using its own MiXCR run on the 5' RACE reads, TCRdb lists one record per CDR3 protein. The table lists about 1.5 million distinct CDR3 sequences, around 42% of them singletons. The data were obtained in a study of blood T cells in healthy people across ages. The sequencing sample was made of blood. The sequence came from a young woman in good health. The chain is built from TRBV7-2 and TRBJ2-3; 9 nucleotides line up with TRBD1. CDR3 loop: CASSPPTGGPKRPSTDTQYF. In DNA form, the CDR3 reads TGTGCCAGCAGCCCGCCGACAGGGGGACCCAAGCGGCCTAGCACAGATACGCAGTATTTT.